The present T cell receptor beta chain was sequenced within a study of T cells after posttransplantation cyclophosphamide. Methotrexate plus calcineurin inhibitor accompanied controls' myeloablative marrow transplants; sampling was 1 year later. Assay used: immunoSEQ multiplex PCR; TCRdb lists only in-frame clones, some missing. Here the sample spans 12,000 or so clones, 81% being singletons. V lost 0 bases, J lost 1 base, and 10 bases stayed unmatched. The CDR3 sequence is 20 residues long. CDR1 and CDR2 (germline): LNHDA, SQIVND (reference sequence). Findings of the study overall: TRB clonality was highly associated with recipient CMV seropositivity and reactivation. Donor-recipient repertoire similarity was low at 1-2 months, rising over year one. Tissue-infiltrating T cells from skin or gut overlapped little with blood T cells.

This clone was counted only a few times. Its antigen is undetermined. The source was PBMCs, collected 367 days after allogeneic stem cell transplant with calcineurin inhibitor and methotrexate. This receptor was obtained from a male patient aged 30 to 39 who received an allogeneic stem cell transplant from an unrelated donor, was CMV-positive, and had acute GVHD only. Part of the T cells may come from the graft donor. The chain has TRBV19 and TRBJ2-6; 9 bases fit TRBD1. Here the CDR3 reads CASSIDPLGQGSSGANVLTF. The CDR3 DNA sequence: TGTGCCAGTAGTATAGATCCTTTGGGACAGGGTTCTTCTGGGGCCAACGTCCTGACTTTC.